This T cell receptor beta chain was sequenced for a study of T-cell memory formation after mild COVID-19. The overall study: Largely donor-specific TCR clusters were found.

The table lists this clonotype with many counts. What it binds is unknown. After removal of 5 bases from V and 4 bases from J, the junction contained 8 bases not matched to a gene. CDR1 is SGHVS, CDR2 FQNEAQ, per germline. This CDR3 has 15 amino acids. TCRdb ran MiXCR on the 5' RACE reads and lists one entry per CDR3 protein. The sample has 340,000 or so distinct CDR3 sequences, about an eighth seen once. Study-level points and caveats: The study found contracting CD4+ clones mainly in CM and EM and contracting CD8+ clones in EMRA. Some clones that responded turned up in pre-infection memory, which suggests that cross-reactive memory joined in.

The sequenced material came from PBMCs or a T cell subset sorted from them (not recorded which). This clonotype originated in a man between 18 and 35 years old who had mild COVID-19 (a few samples of this study predate the infection). Cell type and time point are not known. The chain joins TRBV7-8 to TRBJ2-3; 8 positions match TRBD2. CDR3 sequence reads: CASSRERGWADTQYF. The CDR3 region has the DNA TGTGCCAGCAGCCGGGAGCGGGGGTGGGCAGATACGCAGTATTTT.